Shown below are 28 T cell receptor beta chains from a single sample sequenced in a study of persistence of HIV-infected CD4 T cells. Sequencing used immunoSEQ version 4 in survey mode. Measured with immunoSEQ multiplex PCR; TCRdb has only the in-frame clones, and not every one. The data hold more than 45,000 clones, with around 75% observed a single time. Antigen specificity for these receptors is unknown. Cells were stimulated with CMV-infected fibroblast lysates at 10 ug/mL. CD40L-negative CD69-negative CD45RO-high memory CD4+ T cells were sorted as populations depleted of antigen-responding cells. The material sequenced was CD4+ T cells sorted from PBMCs after roughly 18-hour stimulation, taken from a patient who received antiretroviral therapy. These receptors all stem from an adult man with HIV who was CMV-seropositive.

The J gene is TRBJ1-1, the V gene TRBV25-1, with D tentatively TRBD1 (5 bases). The length of the CDR3 is 14 residues. Looked up from germline, CDR1 is MGHDK and CDR2 is SYGVNS. V was trimmed by 1 base and J by 7 bases, leaving 13 bases between them. This chain's CDR3 is CASSESWGRNEAFF. In nucleotides, the CDR3 is TGTGCCAGCAGTGAATCATGGGGACGGAATGAAGCTTTCTTT.

The genes are TRBV15 and TRBJ2-1, with 7 bases lining up with TRBD1. Germline assignment: CDR1 LNHNV and CDR2 YYDKDF (reference sequence). CDR3 size: 15 residues. The ends lost 5 bases at V and 8 bases at J; junction bases unmatched: 12. The CDR3 protein is CATSPGTARTDEQFF. As DNA, the CDR3 is TGTGCCACCAGCCCGGGGACAGCGAGGACCGATGAGCAGTTCTTC. Supplemented by reference TRBV15 and TRBJ2-1, the full variable domain reads DAMVIQNPRYQVTQFGKPVTLSCSQTLNHNVMYWYQQKSSQAPKLLFHYYDKDFNNEADTPDNFQSRRPNTSFCFLDIRSPGLGDTAMYLCATSPGTARTDEQFFGPGTRLTVL.

The chain carries TRBV25-1 and TRBJ2-3; D is ambiguous. Germline CDR1 is MGHDK and CDR2 is SYGVNS. The CDR3 runs to 11 residues. V was shortened by 6 bases and J by 5 bases, with 6 bases between the two germline ends. CDR3: CASSALDTQYF. For the CDR3, the DNA is TGTGCCAGCAGCGCCCTAGATACGCAGTATTTT.

The rearrangement links TRBV5-1 to TRBJ1-1, with 9 bases identical to TRBD1. The V and J ends lost 0 bases and 0 bases, in that order; junction bases with no gene match: 6. This CDR3 is 17 amino acids long. CDR1 and CDR2 (germline): SGHRS, YFSETQ. In DNA, the CDR3 is TGCGCCAGCAGCTTGGAAACAGGGGGCGCGGTGAACACTGAAGCTTTCTTT. Its translation is CASSLETGGAVNTEAFF.

The genes are TRBV3-1 (or the pseudogene TRBV3-2) and TRBJ1-2; no definite D call. Germline CDR1 and CDR2: LGHDT and YNNKEL (reference sequence). The CDR3 extends over 12 amino acids. Trimming took off 6 bases at V and 5 bases at J, with 10 bases between the two ends. The CDR3 region is CASSLPGYGYTF. For the CDR3, the DNA is TGTGCCAGCAGTCTTCCGGGGTATGGCTACACCTTC.

V usage is TRBV6-4 and J usage is TRBJ1-1; D call uncertain. The CDR3 sequence is 13 residues long. The germline V gene has CDR1 MRHNA and CDR2 SNTAGT. The germline V and J ends were trimmed by 3 bases and 0 bases, with 5 bases remaining between them. The CDR3 DNA is TGTGCCAGCAGTGAGGAGATGAACACTGAAGCTTTCTTT. Amino acids: CASSEEMNTEAFF.

The J gene is TRBJ1-2, the V gene TRBV4-2, with a weak D call TRBD1 (6 bases). Germline CDR1 LGHNA, CDR2 YNFKEQ. Trimming stripped 0 bases from V and 3 bases from J, with 14 bases between. CDR3 length: 16 amino acids. The chain's CDR3 is CASSQDGGLKDYGYTF. CDR3 in DNA: TGTGCCAGCAGCCAAGATGGGGGGCTCAAGGACTATGGCTACACCTTC.

The chain is built from TRBV19 and TRBJ1-1, with D maybe TRBD1 (5 bases). Germline CDR1 LNHDA, CDR2 SQIVND (reference sequence). Trimming took off 6 bases at V and 8 bases at J, with 22 bases between the two ends. The CDR3 length is 15 residues. CDR3 sequence: CASRSSQPPGGEAFF. The DNA of the CDR3 is TGTGCCAGTAGGTCTTCACAGCCCCCCGGGGGGGAAGCTTTCTTT.

The genes are TRBV19 and TRBJ2-2, with 8 bases matching TRBD1. The V and J ends lost 8 bases and 7 bases, in that order; junction bases with no gene match: 12. The CDR3 contains 15 residues. The germline gives CDR1 LNHDA, CDR2 SQIVND (reference sequence). The CDR3 DNA follows: TGTGCCAGTTCCACGGACAGGGCCAGTGGCGGGGAGCTGTTTTTT. As protein: CASSTDRASGGELFF.

The chain employs TRBV13 and TRBJ2-1; either TRBD1 or TRBD2 may supply D (5 bases each). The germline CDR1 and CDR2 sequences are PRHDT and FYEKMQ (reference sequence). V was clipped by 5 bases and J by 5 bases, with 16 bases between them. The length of the CDR3 is 15 residues. CDR3 sequence: CASSPGASWDNEQFF. CDR3 DNA sequence: TGTGCCAGCAGCCCCGGGGCTAGCTGGGACAATGAGCAGTTCTTC.

The chain recombines TRBV21-1 with TRBJ1-2. TRBV21-1 is deemed a pseudogene. CDR3 length equals 14 residues. CDR3 loop: CASSEAGSNYGYTF. The CDR3 DNA is TGTGCCAGCAGCGAAGCAGGTTCTAACTATGGCTACACCTTC.

This clone was detected a few times. The CDR3 reads CASSISSSYNSPLHF. Here the CDR3 DNA reads TGCGCCAGCAGCATATCAAGCTCCTATAATTCACCCCTCCACTTT. This chain connects TRBV5-1 to TRBJ1-6; no firm D call. CDR3 length: 15 residues. Germline-derived CDR1 and CDR2 are SGHRS and YFSETQ. V lost 4 bases and J 0 bases, leaving 8 bases between the germline ends.

The chain couples TRBV30 to TRBJ2-3, with 12 bases identical to TRBD2. The CDR3 runs to 15 residues. Unmatched junction bases numbered 2, after V lost 0 bases and J lost 4 bases. CDR1 GTSNPN and CDR2 SVGIG come from the germline V gene (reference sequence). The CDR3 sequence: CAWSVASGRADTQYF. CDR3 in DNA: TGTGCCTGGAGTGTTGCTAGCGGGAGGGCAGATACGCAGTATTTT.

The chain recombines TRBV5-5 with TRBJ1-6; D is perhaps TRBD1 (5 bases). Deletions cut 6 bases from V and 9 bases from J, with 22 bases between. Germline V gene lookup returns CDR1 SGHKS and CDR2 YYEKEE (reference sequence). This CDR3 has 16 amino acids. CDR3 nucleotides: TGTGCCAGCACAAACCCCCGACAGCCCGGTTTTTCACCCCTCCACTTT. Translation: CASTNPRQPGFSPLHF. The entire variable domain, with the rest obtained from reference TRBV5-5 and TRBJ1-6, is as follows: DAGVTQSPTHLIKTRGQQVTLRCSPISGHKSVSWYQQVLGQGPQFIFQYYEKEERGRGNFPDRFSARQFPNYSSELNVNALLLGDSALYLCASTNPRQPGFSPLHFGNGTRLTVT.

CDR3 in amino acids: CATSDATAQETQYF. Written as DNA, the CDR3 is TGTGCCACCAGTGATGCGACGGCTCAAGAGACCCAGTACTTC. The chain employs TRBV24-1 and TRBJ2-5, with D hard to call. Looked up from germline, CDR1 is KGHDR and CDR2 is SFDVKD. Trimming removed 3 bases at V and 2 bases at J, with 9 bases between. This CDR3 comprises 14 residues.

This chain uses TRBV18 with TRBJ1-1, with D tentatively TRBD1 (5 bases). The CDR3 covers 13 residues. V gave up 8 bases and J gave up 7 bases, with 17 bases separating them. In germline, CDR1 is KGHSH, CDR2 LQKENI. CDR3 residues: CASAPKGEGEAFF. Here the CDR3 DNA reads TGTGCCAGCGCGCCGAAAGGGGAGGGTGAAGCTTTCTTT.

The rearrangement joins TRBV19 to TRBJ1-5; TRBD1 agrees at 7 bases. V shed 3 bases and J 5 bases; nucleotides not matched to a gene: 7. The CDR3 extends over 15 amino acids. Germline V CDR1 and CDR2: LNHDA, SQIVND (reference sequence). The CDR3: CASSIGATGYQPQHF. Here the CDR3 DNA reads TGTGCCAGTAGTATTGGGGCGACAGGGTATCAGCCCCAGCATTTT.

This clone was detected once. This chain joins TRBV2 and TRBJ2-1; tentatively, D is TRBD2 (6 bases). Germline V lookup: CDR1 SNHLY, CDR2 FYNNEI. Trimming removed 5 bases from V and 6 bases from J, with 17 bases in between. The CDR3 has 15 residues. CDR3 sequence: CASSPRAGKRNEQFF. DNA for the CDR3: TGTGCCAGCAGTCCTCGGGCGGGGAAGCGCAATGAGCAGTTCTTC.

The CDR3 loop reads CSVIGTADQPQHF. DNA of the CDR3: TGCAGCGTGATAGGGACAGCCGATCAGCCCCAGCATTTT. The chain employs TRBV29-1 and TRBJ1-5, with 7 bases lining up with TRBD1. Germline loops: CDR1 SQVTM, CDR2 ANQGSEA. V was clipped by 6 bases and J by 5 bases; unmatched bases: 7. This CDR3 spans 13 amino acids.

The chain employs TRBV5-1 and TRBJ2-7, with 7 nucleotides matching TRBD2. From germline, CDR1 is SGHRS and CDR2 YFSETQ. V shed 1 base and J 4 bases; nucleotides not matched to a gene: 8. CDR3 size: 15 residues. The CDR3 protein is CASSLSAGESYEQYF. The CDR3 bases are TGCGCCAGCAGCTTGTCCGCGGGGGAATCTTACGAGCAGTACTTC. Drawing the rest from reference TRBV5-1 and TRBJ2-7, the complete variable domain is KAGVTQTPRYLIKTRGQQVTLSCSPISGHRSVSWYQQTPGQGLQFLFEYFSETQRNKGNFPGRFSGRQFSNSRSEMNVSTLELGDSALYLCASSLSAGESYEQYFGPGTRLTVT.

The chain links TRBV9 to TRBJ2-7; D may be TRBD2 (5 bases). This CDR3 region has 15 residues. The germline V gene has CDR1 SGDLS and CDR2 YYNGEE. V shed 4 bases and J shed 9 bases, with 23 bases lying between them. In DNA form, the CDR3 reads TGTGCCAGCAGCCCCCAAGCGGAGTCTCGTCAAGGGCAGTACTTC. Its translation: CASSPQAESRQGQYF.

This sequence joins TRBV24-1 and TRBJ1-5; weak D call: TRBD1 (6 bases). CDR1 is KGHDR, CDR2 SFDVKD, per germline. The CDR3 is 13 residues long. Trimming shortened V by 8 bases and J by 4 bases, and 11 bases separated the two germline ends. The CDR3 is CATTGDWNQPQHF. DNA of the CDR3: TGTGCCACCACAGGGGATTGGAATCAGCCCCAGCATTTT.

This chain uses TRBV18 with TRBJ1-4; 8 bases are a match to TRBD1. Germline V lookup: CDR1 KGHSH, CDR2 LQKENI. The CDR3 length is 15 residues. V was pared by 6 bases and J by 6 bases, with 9 bases of the junction left unmatched. Here the CDR3 DNA reads TGTGCCAGCTCGCCGGACAGGGTCGCTGATGAAAAACTGTTTTTT. It specifies CASSPDRVADEKLFF.

This clone was recorded once. V usage is TRBV19 and J usage is TRBJ1-1; D ambiguous. From germline, CDR1 is LNHDA and CDR2 SQIVND (reference sequence). V was cut by 5 bases and J by 0 bases, with 13 bases left in between. The CDR3 consists of 15 residues. The CDR3, as DNA: TGTGCCAGTAGTTGGGCCTTAATCATGAACACTGAAGCTTTCTTT. It translates to CASSWALIMNTEAFF.

The V and J genes are TRBV7-9 and TRBJ1-6; D is undetermined. The CDR3 consists of 14 residues. Germline CDR1 reads SEHNR; CDR2 reads FQNEAQ (reference sequence). The germline V and J ends were trimmed by 3 bases and 8 bases, with 11 bases remaining between them. CDR3 sequence reads: CASSFTQPYSPLHF. The CDR3 coding sequence is TGTGCCAGCAGCTTTACCCAGCCGTATTCACCCCTCCACTTT.

Note on this clone: Relative to the germline gene, one junction end is altered; a read error may explain this. This chain joins TRBV19 and TRBJ2-1; the D call may be TRBD1 or TRBD2 (5 bases each). This CDR3 comprises 15 residues. Per the germline V gene, CDR1 is LNHDA and CDR2 is SQIVND (reference sequence). CDR3 residues: CASSIEGIDYNEQFF. CDR3 nucleotides: TGCGCCAGTAGTATTGAGGGGATCGACTACAATGAGCAGTTCTTC.

J is TRBJ1-1 and V is TRBV3-1 (or the pseudogene TRBV3-2), with D uncertain. Trimming left V 0 bases short and J 7 bases short, with 21 bases between. The germline V gene encodes CDR1 LGHDT and CDR2 YNNKEL (reference sequence). This CDR3 is built from 17 residues. As DNA, the CDR3 is TGTGCCAGCAGCCAAGAAAATATGAAGGGTAGGGAGAGTGAAGCTTTCTTT. Its protein is CASSQENMKGRESEAFF.

The chain uses TRBV6-2 or TRBV6-3 and TRBJ2-7; TRBD2 matches 8 bases. Germline CDR1 and CDR2: MNHEY and SVGEGT. The J segment lost 0 bases and the V segment lost 1 base, leaving 2 bases of the junction unmatched. The CDR3 consists of 15 residues. This CDR3 reads CASSYLAGHSYEQYF. The CDR3 DNA follows: TGTGCCAGCAGTTACTTAGCGGGGCACTCCTACGAGCAGTACTTC.